This TCR beta chain was profiled in a study of blood T cell repertoires in COVID-19. Across the study: COVID-19 samples collected from the United States, Italy and Spain covered acute and convalescent phases. The cDNA or gDNA used as material had been derived from T cells, B-cell-depleted T cells, or PBMCs.

As processed by the authors: Quantification of nucleated cells was approximated via reference gene primer amplification. Assay used: immunoSEQ multiplex PCR; TCRdb lists only in-frame clones, some missing. From that table come the V and J calls and clone size; the DNA was used to work out D and trimming. The table records around 70,000 clones, roughly nine tenths of them present only once. Germline CDR1 reads LNHDA; CDR2 reads SQIVND (reference sequence). J was trimmed by 3 bases and V by 3 bases; bases with no gene match: 10. This CDR3 is 17 amino acids long. The source material was peripheral blood. J is TRBJ1-5 and V is TRBV19; 8 nucleotides agree with TRBD1. The sequence was obtained from a human donor in a cohort sampled during active COVID-19. For the CDR3, the DNA is TGTGCCAGTAGTATGCAGGGGGCGCTTGAATCCAATCAGCCCCAGCATTTT. It is translated as CASSMQGALESNQPQHF.